This T cell receptor beta chain is from a study of OX40 agonist ivuxolimab in advanced cancers. Study at large: The patients got ivuxolimab, which is an agonistic anti-OX40 (CD134) antibody. Hepatocellular carcinoma, melanoma, renal cell or head and neck cancer was diagnosed in the dose-escalation patients.

Here immunoSEQ multiplex PCR was the method, and the copy in TCRdb shows in-frame clones only, minus some. The sample consists of 100,000 or so clones, about 91% of them appearing once. Regarding this clone: Its antigen is not identified.

Study-level points and caveats: The average count of expanded clones was higher among CD8+ T cells than among CD4+.

This CDR3 comprises 15 residues. V lost 3 bases and J lost 2, with 14 bases in between. Germline values: CDR1 LNHDA, CDR2 SQIVND (reference sequence). The clonotype was recovered from an adult with an advanced solid tumor such as melanoma, head and neck, liver or kidney cancer. Material: CD4+ or CD8+ T cells sorted from blood, obtained in a trial of the OX40 agonist ivuxolimab. This chain connects TRBV19 to TRBJ2-7, with D tentatively TRBD1 or TRBD2 (5 bases each). In DNA form, the CDR3 reads TGTGCCAGTAGTATCGGGGCCCTGGGAACCTACGAGCAGTACTTC. Translated: CASSIGALGTYEQYF.